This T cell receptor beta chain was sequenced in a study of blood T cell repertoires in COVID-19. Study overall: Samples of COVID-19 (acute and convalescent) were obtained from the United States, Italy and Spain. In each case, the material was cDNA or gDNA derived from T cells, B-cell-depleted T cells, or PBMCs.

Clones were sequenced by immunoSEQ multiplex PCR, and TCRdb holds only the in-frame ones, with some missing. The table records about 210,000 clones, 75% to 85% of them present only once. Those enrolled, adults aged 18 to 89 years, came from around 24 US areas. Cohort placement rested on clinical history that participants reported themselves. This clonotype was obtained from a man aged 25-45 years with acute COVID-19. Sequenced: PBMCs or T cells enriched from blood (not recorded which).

The CDR3 region is CASAWNEKLFF. The CDR3 DNA is TGTGCCAGCGCGTGGAATGAAAAACTGTTTTTT. The rearrangement links TRBV2 to TRBJ1-4; no clear D gene. The CDR3 spans 11 residues. V lost 8 bases and J lost 5, with 6 bases in between. Germline V gene lookup returns CDR1 SNHLY and CDR2 FYNNEI.